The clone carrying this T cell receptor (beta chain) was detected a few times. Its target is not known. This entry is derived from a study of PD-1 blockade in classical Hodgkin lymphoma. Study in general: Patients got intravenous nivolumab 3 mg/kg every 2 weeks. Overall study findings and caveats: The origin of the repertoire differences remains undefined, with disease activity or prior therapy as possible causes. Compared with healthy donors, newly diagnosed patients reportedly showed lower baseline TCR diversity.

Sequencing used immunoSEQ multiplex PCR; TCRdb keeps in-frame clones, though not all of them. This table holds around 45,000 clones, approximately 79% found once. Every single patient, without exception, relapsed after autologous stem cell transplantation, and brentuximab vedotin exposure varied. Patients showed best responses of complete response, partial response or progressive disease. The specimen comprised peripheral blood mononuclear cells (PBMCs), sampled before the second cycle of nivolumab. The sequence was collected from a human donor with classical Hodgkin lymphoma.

The CDR3 nucleotides are TGTGCCAGCAGTTCAGAGCGGGCCAGCTCCTACGAGCAGTACTTC. This codes for CASSSERASSYEQYF. The chain carries TRBV27 and TRBJ2-7, with D maybe TRBD2 (6 bases). The CDR3 spans 15 residues. V lost 4 bases and J 0 bases, leaving 13 bases between the germline ends. Germline-derived CDR1 and CDR2 are MNHEY and SMNVEV (reference sequence).